The rows below give T cell receptor beta chains drawn from one sample of a study of radiotherapy plus CTLA-4 blockade in lung cancer. Profiling relied on immunoSEQ multiplex PCR, and the TCRdb table lists in-frame clones only, not all of them. In the table there are roughly 51,000 clones, roughly 90% of which are singletons. The sample here was peripheral blood, taken from a patient treated with radiotherapy plus ipilimumab. The receptors originated from a human donor with non-small cell lung cancer that progressed on radiotherapy plus ipilimumab. Some clones in this sample may be carry-over from other donors' samples. The CDR3 runs from the conserved cysteine through the conserved F or W. The order of the fields is J gene, V gene, clone size, D gene, CDR3 DNA, CDR3 protein. D genes are given only for firm matches. Where a row states a size, it is once, few, many or the class of an expanded clone; other rows omit it.

>TRBJ1-6|TRBV9|.|.
TGTGCCAGCAGCTTGGGCGGGGAACCCCTCCACTTT
CASSLGGEPLHF
>TRBJ2-3|TRBV13|.|TRBD2
TGTGCCAGCAGCTCCCTTAGCGGGAGAGCCACAGATACGCAGTATTTT
CASSSLSGRATDTQYF
>TRBJ2-7|TRBV7-2|.|TRBD2
TGTGCCAGCAGCTCGACGACTAGCGGGGACCAGTACTTC
CASSSTTSGDQYF
>TRBJ2-5|TRBV4-1|once|TRBD1
TGCGCCAGCAGTGGGACAGACCAAGAGACCCAGTACTTC
CASSGTDQETQYF
>TRBJ1-1|TRBV29-1|.|.
TGCAGCGTTGAAAGGGGGACCCGAACTGAAGCTTTCTTT
CSVERGTRTEAFF
>TRBJ2-3|TRBV5-1|.|TRBD2
TGCGCCAGCACCCCTGGGGGGCTAGCGGGGGCAACGCAGTATTTT
CASTPGGLAGATQYF
>TRBJ2-1|TRBV2|.|TRBD2
TGTGCCACCGGGACTAGCGGGATAAATGAGCAGTTCTTC
CATGTSGINEQFF
>TRBJ1-4|TRBV30|.|TRBD1
TGTGCCTGGAATCAGGGACAGAGAAATGAAAAACTGTTTTTT
CAWNQGQRNEKLFF
>TRBJ1-1|TRBV19|once|TRBD1
TGTGCCAGTAGTATAAAGGGGGCAGGGGGCGGCACTGAAGCTTTCTTT
CASSIKGAGGGTEAFF
>TRBJ2-1|TRBV6-4|.|.
TGTGCCAGCAGTGAGAGCGGAGGCTCCTACAATGAGCAGTTCTTC
CASSESGGSYNEQFF
>TRBJ1-2|TRBV19|.|.
TGTGCCAGTAGTAGGACAGCTTCTATGGCCTACACCTTC
CASSRTASMAYTF
>TRBJ2-7|TRBV7-6|.|TRBD2
TGTGCCAGCAGCTTAGATCCTAGCGGGGGGGATGAGCAGTACTTC
CASSLDPSGGDEQYF
>TRBJ1-2|TRBV19|.|.
TGTGCCAGTAGCCAAAGTGGACAATCCAGGGACTATGGCTACACCTTC
CASSQSGQSRDYGYTF
>TRBJ2-2|TRBV7-9|.|.
TGTGCCAGCAGCGTAGGGGGGACAGTCACCGGGGAGCTGTTTTTT
CASSVGGTVTGELFF
>TRBJ1-3|TRBV19|.|.
TGTGCCAGTACCCCGGCAGGAGGACCTGGAAACACCATATATTTT
CASTPAGGPGNTIYF
>TRBJ2-7|TRBV30|.|TRBD1
TGTGCCTGGAGTGTACGGGGGACAGGGGTTTACGAGCAGTACTTC
CAWSVRGTGVYEQYF
>TRBJ2-7|TRBV11-1|.|TRBD2
TGTGCCAGCAGCTTATCCGGCGGGAGCCCCGCGTACGAGCAGTACTTC
CASSLSGGSPAYEQYF
>TRBJ2-1|TRBV30|.|.
TGTGCCGGAAGGTCCGCGGGGCCTGCCCGCAATGAGCAGTTCTTC
CAGRSAGPARNEQFF
>TRBJ2-7|TRBV28|.|.
TGTGCCAGCAGTTTCCCCCAGGGGATTTTCTACGAGCAGTACTTC
CASSFPQGIFYEQYF
>TRBJ2-5|TRBV19|.|.
TGTGCCAGTAGTAGTAGGGGGGAGACCCAGTACTTC
CASSSRGETQYF
>TRBJ2-2|TRBV10-1|.|.
TGCGCCAGCAGTGAGGGCTTGTTGAACCGGGAGCTGTTTTTT
CASSEGLLNRELFF
>TRBJ2-1|TRBV7-2|.|TRBD2
TGTGCCAGCAGCTTAGGTGTGGGAGGGTCCCCGTACAATGAGCAGTTCTTC
CASSLGVGGSPYNEQFF
>TRBJ2-1|TRBV30|.|TRBD2
TGTGCCTGGAGTGTATACCTAGCGGGAGGCAATGAGCAGTTCTTC
CAWSVYLAGGNEQFF
>TRBJ2-1|TRBV4-3|once|.
TGCGCCAGCAGCCAAGATGGGGGACCAGGGGTGGTTGAGCAGTTCTTC
CASSQDGGPGVVEQFF
>TRBJ2-1|TRBV13|once|TRBD2
TGTGCCAGCAGCTTAGGGACTAGCGGGGGCCCCCAATACTCCTACAATGAGCAGTTCTTC
CASSLGTSGGPQYSYNEQFF
>TRBJ1-3|TRBV12-5|.|.
TGTGCTAGTGGTTTCAGCTCTGGAAACACCATATATTTT
CASGFSSGNTIYF
>TRBJ1-5|TRBV6-5|.|.
TGTGCCAGCAGTTACGGGCCTTATAGCAATCAGCCCCAGCATTTT
CASSYGPYSNQPQHF
>TRBJ1-1|TRBV7-2|.|.
TGTGCCAGCAGCTTTGTGGGGGGCACTGAAGCTTTCTTT
CASSFVGGTEAFF
>TRBJ2-2|TRBV25-1|.|TRBD2
TGTGCCAGCAGTGACGGACTAGCGGGGGAGACCGGGGAGCTGTTTTTT
CASSDGLAGETGELFF
>TRBJ2-1|TRBV27|.|TRBD2
TGTGCCAGCAGTTTAGTTTTGGACGGACTAGCGGGCTACAATGAGCAGTTCTTC
CASSLVLDGLAGYNEQFF
>TRBJ2-5|TRBV29-1|.|TRBD2
TGCAGCGTTGAAAGGACTAGCGGGGAGACCCAGTACTTC
CSVERTSGETQYF
>TRBJ1-4|TRBV7-9|.|.
TGTGCCAGCAGCTACCCCAGTACAACTAATGAAAAACTGTTTTTT
CASSYPSTTNEKLFF
>TRBJ2-2|TRBV7-2|.|TRBD2
TGTGCCAGCAGCCGGGGAGGGCGGGAGGGCATCGGGGAGCTGTTTTTT
CASSRGGREGIGELFF
>TRBJ1-5|TRBV19|.|.
TGTGCCAGTAGGCAGGGGAGGGTAGCGCCCCAGCATTTT
CASRQGRVAPQHF
>TRBJ2-7|TRBV6-5|.|TRBD2
TGTGCCAGCAGTCGGACTAGCGGGAGGGCCTACGAGCAGTACTTC
CASSRTSGRAYEQYF
>TRBJ1-2|TRBV6-5|.|.
TGTGCCAGCACCCCCTCGGGCAGGGGTCAGGGCTACACCTTC
CASTPSGRGQGYTF
>TRBJ2-1|TRBV7-8|once|TRBD2
TGTGCCAGCAGCTTAGTAGGTCCCATACTAGCGGGAGGCTCCTACAATGAGCAGTTCTTC
CASSLVGPILAGGSYNEQFF
>TRBJ1-1|TRBV6-5|.|.
TGTGCAGTACAGATGAACACTGAAGCTTTCTTT
CAVQMNTEAFF
>TRBJ2-3|TRBV18|.|TRBD2
TGTGCCAGCTCACCACGACTTAGCGGGGGGGCTGATACGCAGTATTTT
CASSPRLSGGADTQYF
>TRBJ2-5|TRBV18|.|TRBD1
TGTGCCAGCTCACCTCGGACAGGGACCCAAGAGACCCAGTACTTC
CASSPRTGTQETQYF
>TRBJ2-2|TRBV11-3|.|TRBD2
TGTGCCAGCAGCCCCACGACTAGCGGGAGTAACACCGGGGAGCTGTTTTTT
CASSPTTSGSNTGELFF